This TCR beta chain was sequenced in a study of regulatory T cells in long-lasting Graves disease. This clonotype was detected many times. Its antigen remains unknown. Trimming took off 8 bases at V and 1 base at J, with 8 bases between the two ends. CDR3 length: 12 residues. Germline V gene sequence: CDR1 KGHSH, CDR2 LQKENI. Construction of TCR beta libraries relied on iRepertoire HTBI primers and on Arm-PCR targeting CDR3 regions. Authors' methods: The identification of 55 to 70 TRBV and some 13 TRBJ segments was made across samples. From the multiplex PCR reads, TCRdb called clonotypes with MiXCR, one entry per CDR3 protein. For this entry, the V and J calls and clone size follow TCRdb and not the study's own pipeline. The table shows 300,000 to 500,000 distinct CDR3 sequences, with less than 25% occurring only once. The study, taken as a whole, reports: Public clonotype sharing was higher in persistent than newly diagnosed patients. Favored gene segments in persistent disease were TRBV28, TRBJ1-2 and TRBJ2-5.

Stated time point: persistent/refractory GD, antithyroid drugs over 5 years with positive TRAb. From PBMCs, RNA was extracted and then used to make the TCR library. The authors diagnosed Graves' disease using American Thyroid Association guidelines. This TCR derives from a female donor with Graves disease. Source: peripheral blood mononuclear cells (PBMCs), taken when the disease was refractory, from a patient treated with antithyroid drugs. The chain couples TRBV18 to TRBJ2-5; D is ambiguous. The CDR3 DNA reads TGTGCCAGCAGCCCCAGCCAAGAGACCCAGTACTTC. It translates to CASSPSQETQYF.